The following is a T cell receptor (beta chain) sequence with its context. The specificity of this receptor is unknown. Base qualities are not provided; no much larger clone lies one nucleotide away. Taken from the germline V gene, the CDR1 and CDR2 loops are SGHVS and FQNEAQ. The CDR3 runs 16 amino acids, cysteine and phenylalanine included. Just the 48-base CDR3 DNA is kept, in frame starting at base 1. For this chain, trimming is 4 bases at the V end and 2 bases at the J end, and the number of junction bases without a gene match is 8. This sample was included in a study of blood T cell repertoires in COVID-19 (dated by TCRdb to 2019 to 2021). Some background on the complete study: The collaborator samples originated in the United States, Italy and Spain and spanned the acute and convalescent phases of COVID-19. The prospective study material was composed of cDNA or gDNA derived from T cells, B-cell-depleted T cells, or PBMCs. Subjects who had been exposed to COVID-19, were actively infected with it, or had recovered from it provided the deeply sampled blood TCRbeta repertoires that made up the dataset. The repertoires were released in a freely available public database meant as a resource for research on the immune response to SARS-CoV-2. Samples came from the ongoing ImmuneRACE study (first 160 participants) plus 1,254 subjects from 6 global collaborators. Nearly every sample came with metadata listing a de-identified subject ID, COVID-19 status, age in years and sex. HLA class I and class II types, where available, came from metadata supplied by the sample provider rather than from assay-based typing.

Results and caveats for the whole study, not just this receptor: The quantity of clinical and demographic metadata differed by source and by participant and was supplied without curation.

TCRbeta CDR3 regions were amplified from genomic DNA by means of the immunoSEQ Assay, a bias-controlled multiplex PCR. Concerning the study's data processing: The number of nucleated cells in each sample was estimated by amplification of reference gene primers within the assay. To quantify the absolute abundance of each unique TCRbeta CDR3 rearrangement, sequence reads were collapsed and filtered. Productive Simpson clonality was computed per sample as the square root of Simpson's diversity index over productive rearrangements. TCRdb stores this immuneACCESS table with in-frame sequences only. Part of the clones is absent; in the studies checked, under half of the shortfall reflects unresolved V genes, and no reason is known for the rest. The V and J calls and clone size were taken over from that table, and D and trimming were inferred from the DNA. The sample includes some 270,000 clones, with nearly 90% observed a single time. The ten top clones hold roughly 2% of the sample.

At one collaborating source in Seattle, patients were enrolled during active infection and were followed longitudinally through the course of disease. Collaborating institutions collected whole blood in K2EDTA tubes following their own protocols. For TCRbeta analysis, collaborators shipped samples as frozen whole blood, isolated PBMCs, or DNA extracted from either of those sample types. The specimen was peripheral blood. The rearrangement combines TRBV7-8 with TRBJ2-1; 7 central bases correspond to TRBD2. The sequence derives from a woman aged 60-70 years with COVID-19, enrolled during active disease. This receptor has the CDR3 CASSSPGGRAYNEQFF. At the DNA level, the sequence is TGTGCCAGCAGCTCACCTGGAGGGAGGGCCTACAATGAGCAGTTCTTC.